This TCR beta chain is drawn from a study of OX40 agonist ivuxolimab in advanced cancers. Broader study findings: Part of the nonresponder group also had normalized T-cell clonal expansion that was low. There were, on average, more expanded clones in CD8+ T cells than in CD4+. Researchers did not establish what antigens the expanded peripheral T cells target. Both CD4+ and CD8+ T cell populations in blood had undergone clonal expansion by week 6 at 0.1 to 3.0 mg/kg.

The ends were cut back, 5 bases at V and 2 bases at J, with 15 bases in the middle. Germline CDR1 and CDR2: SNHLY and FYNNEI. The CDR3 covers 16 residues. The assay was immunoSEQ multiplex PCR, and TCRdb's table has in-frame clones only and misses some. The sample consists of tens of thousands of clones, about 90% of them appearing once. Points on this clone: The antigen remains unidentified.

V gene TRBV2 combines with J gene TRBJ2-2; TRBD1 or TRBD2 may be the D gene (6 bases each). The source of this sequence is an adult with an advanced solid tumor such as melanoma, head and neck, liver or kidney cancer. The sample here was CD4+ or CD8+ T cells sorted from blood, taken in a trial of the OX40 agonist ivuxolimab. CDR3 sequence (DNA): TGTGCCAGCAGTTACGGCACAGGGACTAACACCGGGGAGCTGTTTTTT. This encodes CASSYGTGTNTGELFF.